This T cell receptor (beta chain) was captured by sequencing in a study of CD8 T cells in ankylosing spondylitis. There are 14 residues in the CDR3. Trimming removed 1 base at V and 3 bases at J, with 6 bases between. Germline lookup yields CDR1 LGHNA and CDR2 YNFKEQ. In this sample, this clonotype turned up a few times. Quantitative barcoded 5'-RACE was used to prepare TCR beta libraries. TCRdb analysed the 5' RACE reads with MiXCR anew, one entry per CDR3 protein. This sample has some 250,000 distinct CDR3 sequences, with more than 20% found just once. Specimen: blood, either unsorted or a sorted T cell fraction (not recorded which). The V call is TRBV4-2, the J call TRBJ2-2, with D hard to call. The TCR was taken from a male donor with ankylosing spondylitis or in good health (not recorded which). Here the CDR3 reads CASSQVGDTGELFF. CDR3 sequence (DNA): TGTGCCAGCAGCCAAGTGGGCGACACCGGGGAGCTGTTTTTT.